This T cell receptor beta chain was captured in a study of blood T cell repertoires in COVID-19. In the study overall: COVID-19 samples collected from the United States, Italy and Spain covered acute and convalescent phases. T cells, B-cell-depleted T cells, or PBMCs supplied cDNA or gDNA.

Between the trimmed V and J ends, which lost 4 bases and 1 base, there was a span of 14 bases. The length of the CDR3 is 15 residues. CDR1 is KGHSH and CDR2 is LQKENI in the germline V gene. Per the original methods: Using reference gene primer amplification, nucleated cell counts were estimated. Assay used: immunoSEQ multiplex PCR; TCRdb lists only in-frame clones, some missing. The DNA gave D and trimming, while V, J and clone size come from that table. The sample holds nearly 250,000 clones; about 89% are singletons and the top ten take around 1.7%. Material for sequencing was peripheral blood. This clonotype originated in a woman aged 60-75 years who had recovered from COVID-19. The chain uses TRBV18 and TRBJ2-7; D not certain. CDR3 region: CASSRVYTGSYEQYF. For the CDR3, the DNA is TGTGCCAGCTCACGTGTCTACACGGGTTCCTACGAGCAGTACTTC.